This T cell receptor beta chain came from a study of shared clonotypes between healthy human individuals (dated by TCRdb to the early 2020s). For the study in its entirety: A couple of women and three men aged 18 to 49 years were included in the cohort. Blood TCR repertoires of roughly five healthy adults were deeply sequenced to estimate repertoire size and the extent of clonotype sharing between individuals. Per donor, leukapheresis produced somewhere between about 0.94 and 8.9 billion PBMCs. To increase sequencing depth and limit assay-specific biases, different laboratories used diverse techniques to prepare libraries and sequence TCR repertoires. Per donor, three plates each were used for CD4 naive and CD4 memory, two for CD8 naive, and one for CD8 memory. Overall study results and their limits: The genetic and exposure-history diversity represented was limited by the small number of donors. Compared with non-shared clonotypes, the clonotypes found in all four sorted-subset donors had higher generation probabilities. Pairwise subsampling led to the expectation that sequencing depth would affect the degree of clonotype sharing among donors. Only blood was sampled, and tissue TCR repertoires likely differ from those in blood. Even with the large sequencing depth, rarefaction of the sorted-subset datasets indicated that sequencing was incomplete. Naive subsets generally had larger estimated clonotype richness than memory subsets. Approximately 4.8% of naive CD4, around 3.5% of naive CD8, roughly 2.4% of memory CD4, and about 0.4% of memory CD8 clonotypes were shared across several donors.

The CDR3 covers 15 residues, taking in both the cysteine and the phenylalanine. Only the CDR3 DNA is retained, 45 bases long and in frame from the first base. The CDR1 and CDR2 encoded by the germline V gene (reference sequence) are LNHDA and SQIVND. The junction shows trimming of 7 bases on V and 0 bases on J, and the gene matches do not reach 6 bases of it. A note on this clone: Its antigen has not been determined. Nothing much larger sits one base from this clone, and base qualities are not available.

CD8 naive samples were obtained by positive selection for CCR7 among CD45RO-negative cells, yielding a CD45RA+CCR7+ population from which TemRA cells were excluded. Healthy HIV-negative adults with no recently reported acute infections or vaccinations were included as donors. Only Caucasian adults living in Nashville, Tennessee, USA were represented among the donors. Blood was collected by leukapheresis, and PBMCs were isolated by Ficoll-Histopaque density gradient centrifugation and then cryopreserved in liquid nitrogen vapor phase. Analytical flow cytometry was used to check the purity and quantity of every magnetically sorted T cell population. Genomic DNA was isolated from each sorted fraction and quantified by UV absorbance on a Nanodrop 2000c. TCR CDR3 regions were amplified from genomic DNA by multiplex PCR using the deep immunoSEQ assay. Extracted genomic DNA from each cell subset was distributed evenly across all wells of several immunoSEQ 96-well plates, and each plate was treated as a replicate. For sorted subsets, 200 to 250 ng of genomic DNA, equivalent to 25,000 to 35,000 T cell genomes, went into each replicate PCR. Purified libraries were quantified with a Qubit 3.0 fluorometer, sized on a Bioanalyzer 2100, and re-quantified with the KAPA Library Quantification kit. A separate single-read 150-cycle Illumina NextSeq 550 flow cell was used to sequence each immunoSEQ 96-well plate. On the study's bioinformatics: Because the immunoSEQ output held only junctional sequences and lacked quality scores, the filtering could not match the filtering applied to full-length reads. Sequences were annotated with PyIR, a Python wrapper for IgBLAST v1.9, using IMGT germline references to assign V/J genes and CDR3. Reads were removed for weak V/J assignments (E-value above 1e-6), missing CDR3, stop codons, out-of-frame junctions, or ambiguous translated residues. A V3J clonotype was defined by an identical inferred V gene, J gene, and CDR3 amino acid sequence. To compute the percentage overlap between repertoires, the number of shared unique clonotypes was divided by the size of the smaller repertoire. Richness of each repertoire was evaluated using RTK rarefaction, the Chao1 estimator, and Recon v2.1 estimates of unobserved clonotypes. Generation probabilities were computed with OLGA for all TCRbeta clonotypes obtained by the gDNA method from several donors. This immuneACCESS table, as held by TCRdb, lists in-frame sequences with V and J called but not all clones. Of the missing ones, under half trace to an unresolved V gene in checked studies; the others have no known cause. The V and J calls and the clone size are those of that table, but D and trimming were determined from the DNA. In all, the sample holds approximately 2,000,000 clones, and over 85% of those were seen once. Over 1.5% of the sample lies in the top ten.

The TCR sequence derives from a man aged 18 to 29 in good health. Some clones in this sample may be carry-over from other donors' samples. The receptor chain draws on TRBV19 and TRBJ2-1; 7 central bases correspond to TRBD1. Sample: naive CD8+ T cells from PBMCs. This sample's cell subset or site label indicates: CD45RA+CCR7+. The base sequence is TGTGCCAGTACCCCGACAGGGATCTCCTACAATGAGCAGTTCTTC. Translation gives CASTPTGISYNEQFF.